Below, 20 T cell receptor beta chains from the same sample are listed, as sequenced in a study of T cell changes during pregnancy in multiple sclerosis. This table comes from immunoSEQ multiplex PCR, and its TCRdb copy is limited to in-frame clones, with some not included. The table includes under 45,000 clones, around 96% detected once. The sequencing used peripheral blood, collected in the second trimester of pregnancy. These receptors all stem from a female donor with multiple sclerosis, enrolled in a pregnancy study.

The CDR3 spells CASSSQGGDEKLFF. The CDR3 coding sequence is TGCGCCAGCAGCTCACAGGGAGGGGATGAAAAACTGTTTTTT. This chain uses TRBV5-1 with TRBJ1-4; tentatively, D is TRBD1 (6 bases). CDR3 length: 14 residues. With 3 bases removed from V and 6 bases from J, the gap between germline ends came to 12 bases. Per germline, CDR1 SGHRS and CDR2 YFSETQ.

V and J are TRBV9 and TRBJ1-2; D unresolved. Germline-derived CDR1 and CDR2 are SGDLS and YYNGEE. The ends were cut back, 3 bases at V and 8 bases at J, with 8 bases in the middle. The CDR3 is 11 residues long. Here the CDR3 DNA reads TGTGCCAGCAGCGGACACAGCGGCTACACCTTC. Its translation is CASSGHSGYTF.

CDR3 in amino acids: CASSIRGIGEAFF. In nucleotides, the CDR3 is TGTGCCAGTAGTATTCGGGGGATTGGTGAAGCTTTCTTT. The chain uses TRBV19 and TRBJ1-1; D perhaps matches TRBD1 (5 bases). V was pared by 3 bases and J by 7 bases, with 12 bases between. Germline assignment: CDR1 LNHDA and CDR2 SQIVND (reference sequence). The CDR3 length is 13 residues.

CDR3 in amino acids: CASSGTVMNTEAFF. The CDR3 nucleotides are TGTGCCAGCAGTGGGACAGTCATGAACACTGAAGCTTTCTTT. The chain uses TRBV6-5 and TRBJ1-1; 7 bases line up with TRBD1. The CDR3 totals 14 residues. Per the germline V gene, CDR1 is MNHEY and CDR2 is SVGAGI. The J segment lost 0 bases and the V segment lost 5 bases, leaving 3 bases of the junction unmatched.

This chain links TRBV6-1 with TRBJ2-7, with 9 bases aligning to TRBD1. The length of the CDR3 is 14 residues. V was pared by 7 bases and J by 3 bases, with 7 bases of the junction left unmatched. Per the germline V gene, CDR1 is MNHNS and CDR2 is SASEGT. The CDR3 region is CASIGQGPYYEQYF. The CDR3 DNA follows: TGTGCCAGCATTGGACAGGGGCCTTACTACGAGCAGTACTTC.

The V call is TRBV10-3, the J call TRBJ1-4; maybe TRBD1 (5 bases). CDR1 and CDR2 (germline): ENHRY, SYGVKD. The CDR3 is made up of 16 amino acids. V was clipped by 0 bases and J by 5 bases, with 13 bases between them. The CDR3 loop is CAISESWKGLNEKLFF. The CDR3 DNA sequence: TGTGCCATCAGTGAGTCGTGGAAGGGGTTGAATGAAAAACTGTTTTTT.

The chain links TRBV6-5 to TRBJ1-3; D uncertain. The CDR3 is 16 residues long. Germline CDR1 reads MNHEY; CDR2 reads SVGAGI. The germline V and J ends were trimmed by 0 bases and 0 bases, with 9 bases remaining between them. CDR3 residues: CASSYSPGLSGNTIYF. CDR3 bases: TGTGCCAGCAGTTACTCACCCGGACTCTCTGGAAACACCATATATTTT.

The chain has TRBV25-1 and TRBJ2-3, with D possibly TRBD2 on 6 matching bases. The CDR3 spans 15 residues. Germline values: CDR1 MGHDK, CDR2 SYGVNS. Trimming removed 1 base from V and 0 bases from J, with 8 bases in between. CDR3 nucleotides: TGTGCCAGCAGTGAATTGGAGGGGAGCACAGATACGCAGTATTTT. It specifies CASSELEGSTDTQYF.

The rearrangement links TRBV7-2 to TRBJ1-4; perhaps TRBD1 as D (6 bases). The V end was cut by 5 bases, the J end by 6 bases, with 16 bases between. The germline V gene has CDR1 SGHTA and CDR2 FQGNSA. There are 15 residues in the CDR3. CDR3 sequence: CASSLNQGPDEKLFF. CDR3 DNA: TGTGCCAGCAGCCTAAACCAGGGGCCCGATGAAAAACTGTTTTTT. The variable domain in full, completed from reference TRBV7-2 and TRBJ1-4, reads GAGVSQSPSNKVTEKGKDVELRCDPISGHTALYWYRQSLGQGLEFLIYFQGNSAPDKSGLPSDRFSAERTGGSVSTLTIQRTQQEDSAVYLCASSLNQGPDEKLFFGSGTQLSVL.

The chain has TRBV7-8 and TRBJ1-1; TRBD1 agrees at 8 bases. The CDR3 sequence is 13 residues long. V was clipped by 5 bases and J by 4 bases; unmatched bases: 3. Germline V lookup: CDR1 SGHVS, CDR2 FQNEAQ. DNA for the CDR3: TGTGCCAGCAGCCGCACAGGGGGCACTGAAGCTTTCTTT. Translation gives CASSRTGGTEAFF.

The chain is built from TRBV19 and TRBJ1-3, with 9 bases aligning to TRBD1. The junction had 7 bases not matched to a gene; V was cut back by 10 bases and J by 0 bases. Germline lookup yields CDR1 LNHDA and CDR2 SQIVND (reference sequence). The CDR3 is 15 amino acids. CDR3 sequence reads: CATRQGVFSGNTIYF. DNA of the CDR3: TGTGCCACCCGACAGGGGGTCTTCTCTGGAAACACCATATATTTT. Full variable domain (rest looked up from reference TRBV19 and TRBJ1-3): DGGITQSPKYLFRKEGQNVTLSCEQNLNHDAMYWYRQDPGQGLRLIYYSQIVNDFQKGDIAEGYSVSREKKESFPLTVTSAQKNPTAFYLCATRQGVFSGNTIYFGEGSWLTVV.

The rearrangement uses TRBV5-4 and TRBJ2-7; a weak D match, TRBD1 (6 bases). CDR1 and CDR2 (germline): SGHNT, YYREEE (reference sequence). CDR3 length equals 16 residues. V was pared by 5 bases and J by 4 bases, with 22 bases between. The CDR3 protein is CASRTHPGAPSYEQYF. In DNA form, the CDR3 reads TGTGCCAGCAGAACCCACCCAGGGGCCCCCAGTTACGAGCAGTACTTC.

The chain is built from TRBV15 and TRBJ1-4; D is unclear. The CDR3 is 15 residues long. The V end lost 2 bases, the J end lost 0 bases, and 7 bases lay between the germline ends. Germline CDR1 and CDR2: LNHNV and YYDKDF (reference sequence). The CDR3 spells CATSRTSTTNEKLFF. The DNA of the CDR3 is TGTGCCACCAGCAGAACATCGACAACTAATGAAAAACTGTTTTTT. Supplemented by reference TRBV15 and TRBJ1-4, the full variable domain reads DAMVIQNPRYQVTQFGKPVTLSCSQTLNHNVMYWYQQKSSQAPKLLFHYYDKDFNNEADTPDNFQSRRPNTSFCFLDIRSPGLGDTAMYLCATSRTSTTNEKLFFGSGTQLSVL.

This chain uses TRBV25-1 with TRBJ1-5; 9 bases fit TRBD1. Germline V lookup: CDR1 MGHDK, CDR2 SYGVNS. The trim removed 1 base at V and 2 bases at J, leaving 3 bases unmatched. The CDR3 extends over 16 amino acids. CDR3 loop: CASSEWTGDGNQPQHF. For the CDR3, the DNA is TGTGCCAGCAGTGAATGGACAGGGGACGGCAATCAGCCCCAGCATTTT.

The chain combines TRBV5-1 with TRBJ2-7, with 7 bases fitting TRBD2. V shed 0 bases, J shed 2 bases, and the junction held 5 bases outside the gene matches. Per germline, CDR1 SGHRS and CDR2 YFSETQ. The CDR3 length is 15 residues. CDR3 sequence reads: CASSLAGGYPYEQYF. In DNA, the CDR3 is TGCGCCAGCAGCTTGGCGGGAGGATATCCCTACGAGCAGTACTTC.

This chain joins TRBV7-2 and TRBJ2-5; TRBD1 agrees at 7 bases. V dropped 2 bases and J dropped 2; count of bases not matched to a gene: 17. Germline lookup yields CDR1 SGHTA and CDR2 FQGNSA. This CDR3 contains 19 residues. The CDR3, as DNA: TGTGCCAGCAGCTTAAATATCCACCTCGACAGGGTGAAACAAGAGACCCAGTACTTC. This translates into CASSLNIHLDRVKQETQYF.

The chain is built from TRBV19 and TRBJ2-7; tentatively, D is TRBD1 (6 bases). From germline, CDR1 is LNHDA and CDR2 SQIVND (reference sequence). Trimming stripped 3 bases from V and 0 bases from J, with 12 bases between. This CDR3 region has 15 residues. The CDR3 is CASSISGQSSYEQYF. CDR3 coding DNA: TGTGCCAGTAGTATTTCCGGACAGAGCTCCTACGAGCAGTACTTC.

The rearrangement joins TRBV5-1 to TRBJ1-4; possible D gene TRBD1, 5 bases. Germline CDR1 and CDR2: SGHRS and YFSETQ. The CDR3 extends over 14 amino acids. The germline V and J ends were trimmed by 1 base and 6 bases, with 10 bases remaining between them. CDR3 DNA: TGCGCCAGCAGCTTGCAGGGATCGGATGAAAAACTGTTTTTT. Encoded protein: CASSLQGSDEKLFF.

The CDR3 region has the DNA TGTGCCAGCAGCCGCTACCTTGACTTGGGAGAGACCCAGTACTTC. Protein sequence: CASSRYLDLGETQYF. The chain uses TRBV9 and TRBJ2-5; unclear D gene. V gave up 4 bases and J gave up 4 bases, with 17 bases separating them. This CDR3 spans 15 amino acids. Germline CDR1 reads SGDLS; CDR2 reads YYNGEE.

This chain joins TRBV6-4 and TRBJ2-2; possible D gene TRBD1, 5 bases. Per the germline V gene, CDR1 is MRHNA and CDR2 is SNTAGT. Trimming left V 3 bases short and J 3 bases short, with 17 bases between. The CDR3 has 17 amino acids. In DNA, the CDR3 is TGTGCCAGCAGTGAGAAGGTTATGGGGCTGCACACCGGGGAGCTGTTTTTT. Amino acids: CASSEKVMGLHTGELFF.